This T cell receptor beta chain was identified in a study of somatic mutations in cytotoxic T cells in rheumatoid arthritis. Study details: Flow-sorting brought some V beta antibody-stained T-cell populations to nearly 100% purity, V beta1+ cells sequenced for TCRB among them.

TCRdb's table, derived via immunoSEQ multiplex PCR, lists solely in-frame clones and lacks some. The repertoire holds approximately 12,000 clones, roughly 80% seen once, with 14% in the top ten. Regarding this clone: Its antigen is unidentified.

Trimming took 2 bases from V and 5 from J; bases not matched to a gene: 8. Germline lookup yields CDR1 MDHEN and CDR2 SYDVKM. This CDR3 has 15 amino acids. Study-wide results and limits: There were 8 of 65 patients in whom the largest CD8+ clone exceeded 20% of CD8+ cells. The slight TRBV07 underrepresentation in rheumatoid arthritis patients was not adjusted for multiple comparisons. Compared with age-matched healthy controls, rheumatoid arthritis patients did not differ significantly in CD8+ T-cell clonality.

The TCR comes from a woman in her sixties in good health. The material sequenced was CD8+ T cells sorted from blood. The chain is built from TRBV28 and TRBJ1-2; 7 positions match TRBD1. The CDR3 sequence is CASSLNAKQGYGYTF. Here the CDR3 DNA reads TGTGCCAGCAGTTTAAACGCCAAACAGGGGTATGGCTACACCTTC.